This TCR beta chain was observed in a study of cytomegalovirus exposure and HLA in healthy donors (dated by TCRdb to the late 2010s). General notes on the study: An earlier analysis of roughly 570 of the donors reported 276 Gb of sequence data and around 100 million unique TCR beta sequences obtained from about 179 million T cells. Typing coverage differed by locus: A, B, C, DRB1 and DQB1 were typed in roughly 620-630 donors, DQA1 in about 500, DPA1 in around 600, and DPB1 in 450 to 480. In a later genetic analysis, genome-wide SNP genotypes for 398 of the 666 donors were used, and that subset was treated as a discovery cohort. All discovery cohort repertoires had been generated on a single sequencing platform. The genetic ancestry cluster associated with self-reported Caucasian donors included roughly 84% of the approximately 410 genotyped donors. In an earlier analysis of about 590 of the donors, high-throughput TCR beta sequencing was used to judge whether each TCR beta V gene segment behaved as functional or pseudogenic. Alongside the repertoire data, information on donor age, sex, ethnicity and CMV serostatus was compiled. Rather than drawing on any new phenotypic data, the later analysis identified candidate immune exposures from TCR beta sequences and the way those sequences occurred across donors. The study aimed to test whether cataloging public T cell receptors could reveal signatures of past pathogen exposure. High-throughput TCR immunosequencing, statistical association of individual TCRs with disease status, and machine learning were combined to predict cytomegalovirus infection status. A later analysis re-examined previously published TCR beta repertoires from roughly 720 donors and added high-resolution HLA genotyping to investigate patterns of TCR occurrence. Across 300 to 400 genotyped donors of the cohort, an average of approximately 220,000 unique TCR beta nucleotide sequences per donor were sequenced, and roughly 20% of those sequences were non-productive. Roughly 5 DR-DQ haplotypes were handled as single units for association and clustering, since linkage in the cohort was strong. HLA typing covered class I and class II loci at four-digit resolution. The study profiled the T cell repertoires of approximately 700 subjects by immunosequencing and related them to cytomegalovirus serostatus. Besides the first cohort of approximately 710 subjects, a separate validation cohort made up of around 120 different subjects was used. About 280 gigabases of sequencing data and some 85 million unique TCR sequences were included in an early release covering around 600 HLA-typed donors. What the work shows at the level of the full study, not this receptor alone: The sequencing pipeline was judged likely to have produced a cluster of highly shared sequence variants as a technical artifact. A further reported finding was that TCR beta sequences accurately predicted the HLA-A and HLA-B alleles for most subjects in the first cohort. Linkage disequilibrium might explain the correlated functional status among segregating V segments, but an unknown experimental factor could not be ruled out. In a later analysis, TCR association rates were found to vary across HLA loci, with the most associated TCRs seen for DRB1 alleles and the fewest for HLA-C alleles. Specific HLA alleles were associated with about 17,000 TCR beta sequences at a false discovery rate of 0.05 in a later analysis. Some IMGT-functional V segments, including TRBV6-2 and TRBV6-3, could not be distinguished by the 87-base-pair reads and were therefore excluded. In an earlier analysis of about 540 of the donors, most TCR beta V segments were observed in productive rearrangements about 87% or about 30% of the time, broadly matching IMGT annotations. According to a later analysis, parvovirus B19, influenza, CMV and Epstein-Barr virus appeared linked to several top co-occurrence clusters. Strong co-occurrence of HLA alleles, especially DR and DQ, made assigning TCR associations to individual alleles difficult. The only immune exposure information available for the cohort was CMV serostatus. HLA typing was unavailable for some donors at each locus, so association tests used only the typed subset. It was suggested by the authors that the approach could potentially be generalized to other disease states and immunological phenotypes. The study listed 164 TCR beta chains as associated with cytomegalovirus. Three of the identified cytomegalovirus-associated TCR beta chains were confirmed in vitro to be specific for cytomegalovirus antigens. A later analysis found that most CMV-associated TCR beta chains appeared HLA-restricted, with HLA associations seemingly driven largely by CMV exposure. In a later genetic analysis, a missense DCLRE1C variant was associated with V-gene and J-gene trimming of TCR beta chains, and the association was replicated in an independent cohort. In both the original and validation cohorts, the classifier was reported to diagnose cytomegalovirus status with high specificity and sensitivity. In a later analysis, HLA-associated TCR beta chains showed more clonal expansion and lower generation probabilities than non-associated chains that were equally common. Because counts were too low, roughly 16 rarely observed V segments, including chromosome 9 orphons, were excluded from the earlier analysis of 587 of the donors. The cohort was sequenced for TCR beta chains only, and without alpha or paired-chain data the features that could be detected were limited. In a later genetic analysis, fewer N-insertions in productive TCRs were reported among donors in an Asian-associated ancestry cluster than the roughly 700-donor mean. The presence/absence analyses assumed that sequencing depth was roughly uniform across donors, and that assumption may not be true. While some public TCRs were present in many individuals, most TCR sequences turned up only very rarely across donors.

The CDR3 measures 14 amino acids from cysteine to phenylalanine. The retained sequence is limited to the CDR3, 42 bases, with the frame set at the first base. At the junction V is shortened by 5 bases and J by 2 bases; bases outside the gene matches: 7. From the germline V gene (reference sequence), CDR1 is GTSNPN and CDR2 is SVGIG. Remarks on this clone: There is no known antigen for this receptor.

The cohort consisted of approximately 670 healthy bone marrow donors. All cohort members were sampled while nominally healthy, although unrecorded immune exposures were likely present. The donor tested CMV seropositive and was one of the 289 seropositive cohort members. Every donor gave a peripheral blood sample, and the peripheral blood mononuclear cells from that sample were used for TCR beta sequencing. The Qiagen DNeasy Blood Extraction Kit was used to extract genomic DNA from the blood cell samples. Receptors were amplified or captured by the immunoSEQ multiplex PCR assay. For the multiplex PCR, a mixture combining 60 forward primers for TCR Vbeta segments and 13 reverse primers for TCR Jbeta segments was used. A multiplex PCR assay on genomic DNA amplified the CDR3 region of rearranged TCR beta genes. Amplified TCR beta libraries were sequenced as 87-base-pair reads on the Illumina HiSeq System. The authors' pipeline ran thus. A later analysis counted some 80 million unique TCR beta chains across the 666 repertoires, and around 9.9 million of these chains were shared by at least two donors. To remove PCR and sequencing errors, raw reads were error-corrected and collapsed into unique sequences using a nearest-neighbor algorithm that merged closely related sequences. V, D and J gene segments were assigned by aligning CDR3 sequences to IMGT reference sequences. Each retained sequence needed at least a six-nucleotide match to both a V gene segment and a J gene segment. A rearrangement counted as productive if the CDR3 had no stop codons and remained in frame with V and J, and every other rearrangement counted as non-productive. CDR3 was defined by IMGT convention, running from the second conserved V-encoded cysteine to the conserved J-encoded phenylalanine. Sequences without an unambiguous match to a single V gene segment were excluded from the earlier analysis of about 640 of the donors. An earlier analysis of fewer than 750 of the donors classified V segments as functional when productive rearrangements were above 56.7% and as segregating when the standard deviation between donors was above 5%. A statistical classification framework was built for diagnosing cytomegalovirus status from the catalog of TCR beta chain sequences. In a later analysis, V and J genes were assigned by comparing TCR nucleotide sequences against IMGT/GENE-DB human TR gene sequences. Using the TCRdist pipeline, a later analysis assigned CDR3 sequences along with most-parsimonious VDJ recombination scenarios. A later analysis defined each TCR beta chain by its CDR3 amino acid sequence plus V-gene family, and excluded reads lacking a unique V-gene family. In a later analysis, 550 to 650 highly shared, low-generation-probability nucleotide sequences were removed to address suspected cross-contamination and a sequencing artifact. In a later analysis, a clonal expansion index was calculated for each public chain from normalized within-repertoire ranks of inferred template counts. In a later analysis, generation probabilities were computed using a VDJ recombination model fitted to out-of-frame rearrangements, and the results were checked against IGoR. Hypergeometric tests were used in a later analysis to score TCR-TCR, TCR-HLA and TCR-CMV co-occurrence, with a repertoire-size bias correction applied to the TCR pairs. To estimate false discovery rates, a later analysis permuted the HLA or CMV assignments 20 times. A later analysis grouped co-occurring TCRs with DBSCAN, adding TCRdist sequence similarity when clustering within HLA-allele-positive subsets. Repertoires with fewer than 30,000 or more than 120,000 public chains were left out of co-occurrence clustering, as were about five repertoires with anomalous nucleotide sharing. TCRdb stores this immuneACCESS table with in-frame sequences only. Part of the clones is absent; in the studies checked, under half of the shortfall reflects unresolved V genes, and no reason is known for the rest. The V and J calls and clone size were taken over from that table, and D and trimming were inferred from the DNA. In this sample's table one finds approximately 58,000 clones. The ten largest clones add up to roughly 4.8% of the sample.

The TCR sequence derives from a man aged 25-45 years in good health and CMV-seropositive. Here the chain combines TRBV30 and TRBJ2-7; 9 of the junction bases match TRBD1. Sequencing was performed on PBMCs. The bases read TGTGCCTGGGGAACCGGGACAGGGCCCTACGAGCAGTACTTC. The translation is CAWGTGTGPYEQYF.